This T cell receptor beta chain appears in the sequencing data of a study of shared clonotypes between healthy human individuals. Study-wide results and caveats: When compared with the clonotypes that were shared by all four sorted-subset donors, the non-shared clonotypes turned out to have lower generation probabilities.

On this clone itself: The antigen is not known.

Some clones are missing from TCRdb's copy, which holds only in-frame ones; the method was immunoSEQ multiplex PCR. The table shows roughly 300,000 clones, with around four fifths occurring only once. V dropped 0 bases and J dropped 9; count of bases not matched to a gene: 5. The CDR3 is 15 amino acids. Germline CDR1 is LNHNV and CDR2 is YYDKDF (reference sequence). The chain recombines TRBV15 with TRBJ2-1, with TRBD2 identical over 10 bases. The sequenced sample consisted of memory CD4+ T cells sorted from blood. As for subset: CD45RA-negative fraction. The sequence came from a man aged 25 to 45 in good health. This chain's CDR3 is CATSRETSGMGEQFF. Here the CDR3 DNA reads TGTGCCACCAGCAGAGAAACTAGCGGGATGGGTGAGCAGTTCTTC.